The 6 T cell receptor beta chains given below trace back to one sample, sequenced in a study of shared clonotypes between healthy human individuals. Sequencing used immunoSEQ multiplex PCR; TCRdb keeps in-frame clones, though not all of them. The sample carries around 330,000 clones, roughly 70% recorded once. Sequenced: memory CD4+ T cells sorted from blood. This sample's subset: CD45RA-negative fraction. The receptors were sampled from a man aged 30 to 39 in good health.

This sequence joins TRBV27 and TRBJ1-1; TRBD1 aligns across 10 bases. The CDR3 consists of 15 residues. Germline V gene data show CDR1 as MNHEY and CDR2 as SMNVEV (reference sequence). Trimming at V came to 3 bases and at J to 4 bases, leaving 5 bases not matched to a gene. This CDR3 reads CASSFRGQGGTEAFF. CDR3 DNA: TGTGCCAGCAGTTTCCGCGGACAGGGGGGCACTGAAGCTTTCTTT.

This clone was recorded at least ten times. The chain uses TRBV7-6 and TRBJ2-1; D remains unclear. This CDR3 is 15 amino acids long. Germline V lookup: CDR1 SGHVS, CDR2 FNYEAQ. Trimming took 4 bases from V and 5 from J, leaving 15 bases between them. As DNA, the CDR3 is TGTGCCAGCAGCTCTCGATCCGACACGAACAATGAGCAGTTCTTC. Translating gives CASSSRSDTNNEQFF.

The chain employs TRBV5-6 and TRBJ2-4, with D possibly being TRBD1 or TRBD2 (5 bases each). The CDR3 covers 14 residues. Per germline, CDR1 SGHDT and CDR2 YYEEEE. Trimming pared 0 bases from V and 7 bases from J, leaving 11 bases between. The CDR3, as DNA: TGTGCCAGCAGCTTGGATGGGACGATGAACATTCAGTACTTC. Residues: CASSLDGTMNIQYF.

J is TRBJ2-7 and V is TRBV11-2; 9 bases align to TRBD2. V trimming: 5 bases; J trimming: 7 bases; junction bases outside the gene matches: 18. There are 17 residues in the CDR3. Germline lookup yields CDR1 SGHAT and CDR2 FQNNGV. The CDR3 here is CASSPLWGREGRGEQYF. The CDR3 DNA follows: TGTGCCAGCAGCCCCCTATGGGGGCGGGAGGGCCGTGGGGAGCAGTACTTC.

This clone turned up a few times. The chain recombines TRBV25-1 with TRBJ2-7; D is unclear. The CDR3 runs to 15 residues. The V end was cut by 2 bases, the J end by 0 bases, with 11 bases between. Germline V gene data show CDR1 as MGHDK and CDR2 as SYGVNS. CDR3 region: CASSERAGDSYEQYF. The CDR3 nucleotides are TGTGCCAGCAGTGAAAGGGCAGGAGACTCCTACGAGCAGTACTTC.

The chain is built from TRBV7-2 and TRBJ1-5; perhaps TRBD1 as D (5 bases). V shed 4 bases and J shed 7 bases, with 11 bases lying between them. Germline V gives CDR1 SGHTA, CDR2 FQGNSA. This CDR3 comprises 13 residues. DNA of the CDR3: TGTGCCAGCAGCTATAGAGGGGACCAGCCCCAGCATTTT. Protein sequence: CASSYRGDQPQHF.